This T cell receptor (beta chain) was documented in a study of cytomegalovirus exposure and HLA in healthy donors. Looking at the study overall: An earlier analysis found 110 million or so unique TCR beta sequences from 200 million or so T cells.

13 Jbeta primers and 60 Vbeta primers were used for the PCR. Libraries were prepared by immunoSEQ multiplex PCR; TCRdb keeps only in-frame clonotypes and omits some of them. Of roughly 150,000 clones in the sample, more than 70% were seen once. This CDR3 has 14 residues. CDR1 and CDR2 (germline): MRHNA, SNTAGT. Trimming cost V 6 bases and J 7 bases; bases outside gene matches: 7. This TCR was recovered from a man aged 40-50 years in good health and CMV-seronegative. V is TRBV6-4 and J is TRBJ2-7; 12 bases map to TRBD1. Sequenced: PBMCs. The CDR3 sequence is CASSPGTGGREQYF. CDR3 DNA sequence: TGTGCCAGCAGCCCCGGGACAGGGGGCCGGGAGCAGTACTTC.